The 21 T cell receptor beta chains below come from one sample, sequenced in a study of radiotherapy plus CTLA-4 blockade in lung cancer. Sequenced by immunoSEQ multiplex PCR; TCRdb stores in-frame clones only, minus some. The sample contains 53,000 or so clones, approximately 79% of which appear only once. The specimen was peripheral blood, collected from a patient treated with radiotherapy plus ipilimumab. The receptors derive from a human donor with non-small cell lung cancer who had stable disease on radiotherapy plus ipilimumab.

The sample holds one count of this clone. This rearrangement joins TRBV19 to TRBJ1-2, with no clear D. Looked up from germline, CDR1 is LNHDA and CDR2 is SQIVND (reference sequence). This CDR3 has 14 amino acids. V was trimmed by 7 bases and J by 8 bases, leaving 20 bases between them. The CDR3 nucleotides are TGTGCCAGTACCCCCCAGCCAGGAGTGGTCGGCTACACCTTC. Translating it yields CASTPQPGVVGYTF.

The chain links TRBV6-1 to TRBJ2-2, with D unclear. V was trimmed by 0 bases and J by 7 bases, leaving 0 bases between them. The length of the CDR3 is 11 residues. Germline CDR1 and CDR2: MNHNS and SASEGT. CDR3 in DNA: TGTGCCAGCAGTGAAGCCGGGGAGCTGTTTTTT. Protein: CASSEAGELFF.

J is TRBJ2-5 and V is TRBV5-6, with 9 positions matching TRBD1. The CDR3 covers 14 residues. The germline gives CDR1 SGHDT, CDR2 YYEEEE. The J segment lost 4 bases and the V segment lost 2 bases, leaving 3 bases of the junction unmatched. The CDR3 nucleotides are TGTGCCAGCAGCTTTGAGGACAGGGGAGAGACCCAGTACTTC. Its translation: CASSFEDRGETQYF.

V gene TRBV6-5 combines with J gene TRBJ1-2, with 12 bases identical to TRBD1. The CDR3 contains 15 residues. Germline lookup yields CDR1 MNHEY and CDR2 SVGAGI. Trimming removed 2 bases from V and 4 bases from J; junction bases left unmatched: 2. CDR3: CASSYLGQGAYGYTF. The CDR3 region has the DNA TGTGCCAGCAGTTACCTGGGACAGGGGGCCTATGGCTACACCTTC.

The chain carries TRBV6-4 and TRBJ1-1; TRBD1 might be the D (5 bases). Germline V gene sequence: CDR1 MRHNA, CDR2 SNTAGT. The ends were cut back, 4 bases at V and 3 bases at J, with 9 bases in the middle. This CDR3 has 13 amino acids. CDR3 region: CASSGGRDTEAFF. The CDR3 DNA follows: TGTGCCAGCAGTGGAGGCAGGGACACTGAAGCTTTCTTT.

The J gene is TRBJ1-3, the V gene TRBV19; maybe TRBD1 (5 bases). Trimming removed 4 bases from V and 2 bases from J, with 24 bases in between. The CDR3 has 19 residues. CDR1 is LNHDA and CDR2 is SQIVND in the germline V gene (reference sequence). The CDR3 DNA sequence: TGTGCCAGTAGTACTCGCCTCAAAAGACAGATATCGGCTGGAAACACCATATATTTT. Translating it yields CASSTRLKRQISAGNTIYF.

This clone was seen only a few times. The CDR3, as DNA: TGCGCCAGCAGCTCATTCTACGAGCAGTACTTC. It translates to CASSSFYEQYF. The V gene is TRBV5-1, the J gene TRBJ2-7; D gene unclear. This CDR3 contains 11 residues. Per germline, CDR1 SGHRS and CDR2 YFSETQ. V lost 3 bases and J 3 bases, leaving 4 bases between the germline ends.

V gene TRBV9 combines with J gene TRBJ1-1; possibly TRBD1 for D (5 bases). Trimming stripped 3 bases from V and 5 bases from J, with 20 bases between. The CDR3 contains 16 residues. Germline assignment: CDR1 SGDLS and CDR2 YYNGEE. For the CDR3, the DNA is TGTGCCAGCAGCGAGATCCTCCCGGGGAAGGGGACTGAAGCTTTCTTT. Its translation: CASSEILPGKGTEAFF.

The chain recombines TRBV5-1 with TRBJ2-2; D gene unclear. CDR3 size: 16 residues. V dropped 0 bases and J dropped 3 bases, with 12 bases sitting between them. Per the germline V gene, CDR1 is SGHRS and CDR2 is YFSETQ. CDR3 DNA sequence: TGCGCCAGCAGCTTGGTGCCCATTGAGGACACCGGGGAGCTGTTTTTT. Its translation is CASSLVPIEDTGELFF.

This clone is a singleton in its sample. The rearrangement joins TRBV27 to TRBJ1-1; D uncertain. This CDR3 region has 14 residues. V was pared by 3 bases and J by 5 bases, with 13 bases between. Germline CDR1 reads MNHEY; CDR2 reads SMNVEV (reference sequence). The CDR3 nucleotides read TGTGCCAGCAGTTTTGGCGAACTGAGGACTGAAGCTTTCTTT. Protein sequence: CASSFGELRTEAFF.

The chain carries TRBV6-1 and TRBJ1-5; 8 bases map to TRBD1. The CDR3 spans 15 residues. After removal of 4 bases from V and 4 bases from J, the junction contained 6 bases not matched to a gene. Germline V gene lookup returns CDR1 MNHNS and CDR2 SASEGT. The DNA for the CDR3 is TGTGCCAGCAGTGGTGCCCAGGGGGCAAATCAGCCCCAGCATTTT. Protein sequence: CASSGAQGANQPQHF.

The V call is TRBV6-6, the J call TRBJ1-5, with D maybe TRBD1 (5 bases). The germline V and J ends were trimmed by 0 bases and 7 bases, with 7 bases remaining between them. The CDR3 is 13 residues long. Germline V gene lookup returns CDR1 MNHNY and CDR2 SVGAGI (reference sequence). DNA of the CDR3: TGTGCCAGCAGTTACTCAGGGACCCAGCCCCAGCATTTT. Residues: CASSYSGTQPQHF.

The J gene is TRBJ1-2, the V gene TRBV5-1; 8 bases are shared with TRBD1. CDR1 is SGHRS and CDR2 is YFSETQ in the germline V gene. V was clipped by 0 bases and J by 5 bases; unmatched bases: 3. The CDR3 has 14 residues. The CDR3 sequence: CASSLGQGIYGYTF. DNA of the CDR3: TGCGCCAGCAGCTTGGGACAGGGGATTTATGGCTACACCTTC.

The genes are TRBV5-1 and TRBJ1-1, with D hard to call. The V end lost 0 bases, the J end lost 1 base, and 7 bases lay between the germline ends. Germline V gene lookup returns CDR1 SGHRS and CDR2 YFSETQ. CDR3 size: 14 residues. Here the CDR3 DNA reads TGCGCCAGCAGCTTGGTGGGCAAGAACACTGAAGCTTTCTTT. Amino acid sequence: CASSLVGKNTEAFF.

The V and J genes are TRBV28 and TRBJ1-3; no reliable D call. The CDR3 runs 16 residues. Germline loops: CDR1 MDHEN, CDR2 SYDVKM. The V end lost 1 base, the J end lost 0 bases, and 10 bases lay between the germline ends. CDR3 DNA sequence: TGTGCCAGCAGTTTATATGGGGTCAGCTCTGGAAACACCATATATTTT. Its protein product is CASSLYGVSSGNTIYF.

V and J are TRBV27 and TRBJ2-5; D perhaps matches TRBD1 (5 bases). The CDR3 is 16 amino acids. With 2 bases removed from V and 0 bases from J, the gap between germline ends came to 13 bases. Germline loops: CDR1 MNHEY, CDR2 SMNVEV (reference sequence). The CDR3 DNA sequence: TGTGCCAGCAGTTTAGGCCCAGGGCCGTACCAAGAGACCCAGTACTTC. Translation: CASSLGPGPYQETQYF.

This clone occurred a few times. The chain carries TRBV7-3 and TRBJ2-7; TRBD2 matches at 8 bases. V shed 4 bases and J 0 bases; nucleotides not matched to a gene: 5. CDR1 is SGHTA, CDR2 FQGTGA, per germline. The CDR3 length is 15 residues. The CDR3 is CASSSGLALSYEQYV. CDR3 in DNA: TGTGCCAGCAGCTCAGGACTAGCCCTCTCCTACGAGCAGTACGTC.

The V and J genes are TRBV7-8 and TRBJ1-1; the D is unclear. Germline V lookup: CDR1 SGHVS, CDR2 FQNEAQ. Trimming shortened V by 8 bases and J by 5 bases, and 18 bases separated the two germline ends. This CDR3 is built from 14 residues. The CDR3 DNA reads TGTGCCAGCGACCAATCCTCCTTTGGTACTGAAGCTTTCTTT. As protein: CASDQSSFGTEAFF.

For this clone: The junction shows a germline mismatch at one end, possibly a read error. This chain connects TRBV29-1 to TRBJ2-1; D may be TRBD1 or TRBD2 (5 bases each). Germline V gene lookup returns CDR1 SQVTM and CDR2 ANQGSEA. This CDR3 spans 12 amino acids. Here the CDR3 reads CSFEGQWDEQFF. CDR3 nucleotide sequence: TGCAGCTTTGAGGGGCAGTGGGATGAGCAGTTCTTC.

The rearrangement links TRBV18 to TRBJ1-1; a possible D gene is TRBD1 (5 bases). Germline CDR1 is KGHSH and CDR2 is LQKENI. V gave up 3 bases and J gave up 1 base, with 12 bases separating them. The CDR3 has 15 residues. CDR3 sequence: CASSPLPGRNTEAFF. The CDR3 nucleotides are TGTGCCAGCTCACCCCTCCCAGGGAGGAACACTGAAGCTTTCTTT.

The rearrangement joins TRBV10-2 to TRBJ2-7; D perhaps matches TRBD2 (5 bases). The CDR3 spans 12 residues. CDR1 and CDR2 (germline): WSHSY, SAAADI. V lost 0 bases, J lost 9 bases, and 9 bases lay in between. The DNA of the CDR3 is TGCGCCAGCAGTGAGTCGGGGAGAAGGCAGTACGTC. This codes for CASSESGRRQYV.